This entry concerns a single TCR beta chain. The antigen remains unidentified. The CDR3 is made up of 15 amino acids. Trimming cost V 5 bases and J 2 bases; bases outside gene matches: 8. Germline V gene data show CDR1 as SGHVS and CDR2 as FQNEAQ. Method: immunoSEQ multiplex PCR; TCRdb's copy keeps in-frame clones and lacks some. The sample includes around 99,000 clones, approximately 87% seen only once; the top ten take around 4%. The data belong to a study of T cell responses to AZD1222 COVID-19 vaccine. Study observations and caveats: Unmutated variant regions are reportedly targeted by nearly half of spike-specific TCRs. Baseline testing showed seropositivity in only a handful of AZD1222 recipients. Repertoire sampling occurred only after the peak T cell response.

Second doses that came at about 4 or about 12 weeks were put together. This specimen consisted of peripheral blood, obtained 28 days after the second AZD1222 dose. The receptor was derived from an adult who received the AZD1222 COVID-19 vaccine. This chain connects TRBV7-8 to TRBJ2-7, with 8 bases identical to TRBD1. CDR3 in amino acids: CASSPEGQGPYEQYF. The DNA for the CDR3 is TGTGCCAGCAGCCCGGAAGGACAGGGCCCCTACGAGCAGTACTTC.